These 23 T cell receptor beta chains were sequenced from one sample in a study of vaccination effects on CD4 cells after COVID-19 (dated by TCRdb to between 2021 and 2022). These receptors have no known antigen. The ViraFEST assay stimulated PBMC with viral peptide pools and then used TCR sequencing to identify antigen-specific CD4+ T cell clonotypes by expansion. After around ten days of culture, CD4+ T cells were isolated with the EasySep CD4+ T cell isolation kit. The protocol used for the library was the immunoSEQ multiplex PCR assay. TCRdb re-hosts the immuneACCESS table, in-frame sequences only. Its copies lack some clones; in the studies checked, an unresolved V gene accounts for under half of them, and the cause for the rest is not known. The sample contains about 79,000 clones, about 74% of them found a single time. The ten biggest clones cover 1.5% to 2% of the sample. The specimen comprised CD4+ T cells from PBMCs cultured with HCoV-229E spike peptides, sampled before COVID-19 vaccination. Taken with the paper, the label for cell subset or site translates to: HCoV-229E spike overlapping peptide pool stimulation. The receptors come from a human donor who received a COVID-19 vaccine.

CDR3 bases: TGTGCCAGCAGCCCCCAGACAGCGAACACCGGGGAGCTGTTTTTT. As protein: CASSPQTANTGELFF. This chain links TRBV9 with TRBJ2-2; D possibly corresponds to TRBD1 (5 bases). The V gene's germline CDR1 is SGDLS and CDR2 YYNGEE. The CDR3 has 15 residues. V was pared by 4 bases and J by 0 bases, with 10 bases between.

The CDR3 DNA follows: TGTGCCAGCAGCTTAGCCGGGGGCCGCCAAGAGACCCAGTACTTC. Its protein is CASSLAGGRQETQYF. J is TRBJ2-5 and V is TRBV7-9; D might be TRBD1 or TRBD2, each matching 6 bases. The germline V gene has CDR1 SEHNR and CDR2 FQNEAQ (reference sequence). The V gene lost 0 bases and the J gene lost 1 base, with 9 bases spanning the gap. The CDR3 sequence is 15 residues long.

This clone was seen a handful of times. For the CDR3, the DNA is TGTGCCAGCTCACCGCAACCACAGGGGGCGAACACTGAAGCTTTCTTT. Its protein is CASSPQPQGANTEAFF. V gene TRBV18 combines with J gene TRBJ1-1; 9 bases match TRBD1. Looked up from germline, CDR1 is KGHSH and CDR2 is LQKENI. With V trimmed by 3 bases and J by 1 base, 6 bases remained unmatched. The CDR3 runs 16 residues.

This sequence joins TRBV10-3 and TRBJ2-7; tentatively, D is TRBD2 (6 bases). The CDR3 extends over 13 amino acids. Trimming cost V 6 bases and J 6 bases, with 15 bases left between them. Germline lookup yields CDR1 ENHRY and CDR2 SYGVKD. CDR3 amino acids: CAIRDYLNSEQYV. DNA for the CDR3: TGTGCCATCAGGGACTACCTAAATTCCGAGCAGTACGTC.

V is TRBV30 and J is TRBJ2-5, with TRBD1 matching 7 bases. Trimming removed 0 bases from V and 3 bases from J; junction bases left unmatched: 1. Germline assignment: CDR1 GTSNPN and CDR2 SVGIG (reference sequence). This CDR3 contains 13 residues. CDR3 nucleotide sequence: TGTGCCTGGAGTGTAGGGACAGAAGAGACCCAGTACTTC. It codes for CAWSVGTEETQYF.

The chain links TRBV19 to TRBJ1-6; the D gene is possibly TRBD1 (5 bases). Trimming took off 7 bases at V and 4 bases at J, with 11 bases between the two ends. The V gene's germline CDR1 is LNHDA and CDR2 SQIVND (reference sequence). There are 14 residues in the CDR3. CDR3 protein: CASTIQGYNSPLHF. The CDR3 DNA follows: TGTGCCAGTACCATTCAGGGTTATAATTCACCCCTCCACTTT.

V and J are TRBV30 and TRBJ1-5, with D possibly being TRBD1 (6 bases). V shed 1 base and J shed 7 bases, with 14 bases lying between them. CDR1 and CDR2 (germline): GTSNPN, SVGIG (reference sequence). The CDR3 loop spans 14 amino acids. CDR3 amino acids: CAWSELRGGQPQHF. The CDR3 DNA reads TGTGCCTGGAGTGAACTCAGGGGTGGCCAGCCCCAGCATTTT.

The chain employs TRBV6-4 and TRBJ2-1, with D possibly matching TRBD1 (5 bases). The CDR3 is made up of 14 amino acids. Trimming shortened V by 8 bases and J by 5 bases, and 16 bases separated the two germline ends. From germline, CDR1 is MRHNA and CDR2 SNTAGT. The chain's CDR3 is CASSDSGRNNEQFF. CDR3 bases: TGTGCCAGCTCTGACAGTGGCCGGAACAATGAGCAGTTCTTC.

The rearrangement joins TRBV7-8 to TRBJ2-2, with no clear D. Trimming left V 6 bases short and J 0 bases short, with 11 bases between. Per the germline V gene, CDR1 is SGHVS and CDR2 is FQNEAQ. The CDR3 totals 15 residues. The CDR3 nucleotides read TGTGCCAGCAGACGAGATTCTACGAACACCGGGGAGCTGTTTTTT. Its translation: CASRRDSTNTGELFF. Filled out from reference TRBV7-8 and TRBJ2-2, the complete variable domain reads GAGVSQSPRYKVAKRGQDVALRCDPISGHVSLFWYQQALGQGPEFLTYFQNEAQLDKSGLPSDRFFAERPEGSVSTLKIQRTQQEDSAVYLCASRRDSTNTGELFFGEGSRLTVL.

This clone was detected only a few times. CDR3 residues: CAISESGNYGYTF. CDR3 sequence (DNA): TGTGCCATCAGTGAGTCGGGTAACTATGGCTACACCTTC. The J gene is TRBJ1-2, the V gene TRBV10-3; D gene uncertain. Germline V gives CDR1 ENHRY, CDR2 SYGVKD. The CDR3 spans 13 residues. Trimming removed 0 bases at V and 1 base at J, with 3 bases between.

The V and J genes are TRBV6-2 or TRBV6-3 and TRBJ2-3; D is unclear. V shed 5 bases and J shed 0 bases, with 9 bases lying between them. CDR3 length: 14 amino acids. Germline CDR1 reads MNHEY; CDR2 reads SVGEGT. CDR3 nucleotide sequence: TGTGCCAGCAGTCGGGCGGTTAGCACAGATACGCAGTATTTT. This gives the protein CASSRAVSTDTQYF.

V and J are TRBV5-4 and TRBJ2-1; 8 bases line up with TRBD1. Germline assignment: CDR1 SGHNT and CDR2 YYREEE (reference sequence). This CDR3 region has 15 residues. V lost 1 base to trimming and J lost 7 bases; unmatched junction nucleotides: 7. This CDR3 is CASSLIGQGNNEQFF. CDR3 DNA: TGTGCCAGCAGCTTGATAGGACAGGGTAATAATGAGCAGTTCTTC.

The chain links TRBV6-5 to TRBJ1-3; 7 bases align to TRBD1. CDR1 is MNHEY, CDR2 SVGAGI, per germline. The CDR3 length is 13 residues. With 6 bases clipped from V and 4 bases from J, the junction kept 3 bases outside the gene matches. CDR3 loop: CASRQGIGNTIYF. The DNA for the CDR3 is TGTGCCAGCAGACAGGGGATAGGAAACACCATATATTTT.

The V gene is TRBV6-5, the J gene TRBJ2-5, with a possible D match to TRBD2 (5 bases). CDR1 MNHEY and CDR2 SVGAGI come from the germline V gene. Trimming took off 0 bases at V and 4 bases at J, with 9 bases between the two ends. This CDR3 region has 14 residues. This CDR3 is CASSYSAGGETQYF. CDR3 nucleotides: TGTGCCAGCAGTTACTCGGCGGGTGGAGAGACCCAGTACTTC.

Here the CDR3 reads CASSPDRRKQFF. DNA for the CDR3: TGTGCCAGCAGCCCAGATAGACGGAAGCAGTTCTTC. This chain links TRBV14 with TRBJ2-1; D uncertain. Per germline, CDR1 SGHDN and CDR2 FVKESK. The CDR3 totals 12 residues. Trimming stripped 4 bases from V and 11 bases from J, with 12 bases between.

The chain is built from TRBV4-2 and TRBJ1-5; D is unclear. Trimming took 1 base from V and 4 from J, leaving 8 bases between them. Per the germline V gene, CDR1 is LGHNA and CDR2 is YNFKEQ. The CDR3 extends over 14 amino acids. The CDR3 region is CASSQVGGNQPQHF. The CDR3 DNA reads as TGTGCCAGCAGCCAAGTTGGAGGGAATCAGCCCCAGCATTTT.

The chain links TRBV19 to TRBJ2-1; the D gene is possibly TRBD1 (6 bases). V was pared by 4 bases and J by 0 bases, with 13 bases between. This CDR3 contains 16 residues. Germline CDR1 and CDR2: LNHDA and SQIVND (reference sequence). CDR3 residues: CASSTGTGSSYNEQFF. The CDR3 DNA reads as TGTGCCAGTAGTACCGGCACAGGGAGCTCCTACAATGAGCAGTTCTTC.

The V gene is TRBV5-4, the J gene TRBJ2-2, with D possibly TRBD2 on 5 matching bases. Per germline, CDR1 SGHNT and CDR2 YYREEE (reference sequence). The CDR3 covers 15 residues. V shed 0 bases and J shed 2 bases, with 8 bases lying between them. Written as DNA, the CDR3 is TGTGCCAGCAGCTTGGGGCGGGTAAACACCGGGGAGCTGTTTTTT. Translation: CASSLGRVNTGELFF.

This clone has a handful of counts. V and J are TRBV6-2 or TRBV6-3 and TRBJ2-1; 7 bases are shared with TRBD1. CDR1 and CDR2 (germline): MNHEY, SVGEGT. With V trimmed by 5 bases and J by 9 bases, 7 bases remained unmatched. This CDR3 is built from 13 residues. CDR3 nucleotides: TGTGCCAGCAGTCTAAACAGGGGATTTGAGCAGTTCTTC. Translating gives CASSLNRGFEQFF.

In this sample, this clone turned up a few times. This sequence joins TRBV19 and TRBJ1-4, with 7 nucleotides matching TRBD1. Per germline, CDR1 LNHDA and CDR2 SQIVND (reference sequence). The CDR3 is 14 residues long. Unmatched junction bases numbered 5, after V lost 3 bases and J lost 7 bases. The CDR3 reads CASSMGQTGEKLFF. The CDR3 DNA sequence: TGTGCCAGTAGTATGGGACAGACAGGTGAAAAACTGTTTTTT.

The CDR3 loop is CASSLTSGSTDTQYF. The DNA of the CDR3 is TGTGCCAGCAGTCTGACTAGCGGAAGCACAGATACGCAGTATTTT. The rearrangement joins TRBV6-4 to TRBJ2-3, with 9 bases lining up with TRBD2. J lost 0 bases, V lost 5 bases, and 3 bases had no gene match. Germline V gives CDR1 MRHNA, CDR2 SNTAGT. The CDR3 spans 15 residues.

The chain combines TRBV6-5 with TRBJ2-2; 12 bases are a match to TRBD1. The CDR3 totals 15 residues. Looked up from germline, CDR1 is MNHEY and CDR2 is SVGAGI. After removal of 6 bases from V and 6 bases from J, the junction contained 5 bases not matched to a gene. In DNA form, the CDR3 reads TGTGCCAGCAGGGGACAGGGGGCTTCGTCCGGGGAGCTGTTTTTT. This translates into CASRGQGASSGELFF.

The chain uses TRBV6-6 and TRBJ2-3; D ambiguous. The CDR3 runs 14 residues. Trimming took 2 bases from V and 7 from J, leaving 13 bases between them. CDR1 and CDR2 (germline): MNHNY, SVGAGI (reference sequence). The CDR3 DNA follows: TGTGCCAGCAGTTACAGGTCGGGTACAAATACGCAGTATTTT. The encoded protein is CASSYRSGTNTQYF.